The 21 T cell receptor beta chains below all came from one sample that was sequenced in a study of blood T cell repertoires in COVID-19. TCRdb keeps only in-frame clones here, not all; method: immunoSEQ multiplex PCR. The profile shows 180,000 or so clones, approximately 88% of them singletons. The sequenced sample consisted of PBMCs or T cells enriched from blood (not recorded which). The receptors were sampled from a woman aged 55-70 years who had recovered from COVID-19.

The chain employs TRBV10-3 and TRBJ1-2; 12 bases align to TRBD1. Germline CDR1 and CDR2: ENHRY and SYGVKD. V shed 5 bases, J shed 7 bases, and the junction held 8 bases outside the gene matches. The CDR3 runs to 15 residues. CDR3 coding DNA: TGTGCCATCAGTACCGCCGGGACAGGGGGCGGTGGCTACACCTTC. The encoded protein is CAISTAGTGGGGYTF.

This chain links TRBV5-1 with TRBJ1-1; D perhaps matches TRBD1 (5 bases). The germline V and J ends were trimmed by 0 bases and 4 bases, with 13 bases remaining between them. The CDR3 totals 15 residues. CDR1 is SGHRS, CDR2 YFSETQ, per germline. The CDR3: CASSLGGARGTEAFF. The CDR3 coding sequence is TGCGCCAGCAGCTTGGGCGGGGCGAGGGGCACTGAAGCTTTCTTT.

About this clone: Germline is not matched at one junction end, which may reflect a read error. This chain uses TRBV7-3 with TRBJ1-2; 8 bases are a match to TRBD1. The germline V gene encodes CDR1 SGHTA and CDR2 FQGTGA. The CDR3 is made up of 18 amino acids. CDR3 loop: CASSLNISRGQSKYGYTF. The CDR3 nucleotides read TGTGCCAGCAGCTTAAATATTAGCAGGGGGCAATCTAAATATGGCTACACCTTC.

The chain has TRBV9 and TRBJ1-4; 10 nucleotides match TRBD1. Germline trimming cut 0 bases from V and 8 bases from J; bases unmatched to any gene: 7. Germline V gene sequence: CDR1 SGDLS, CDR2 YYNGEE. This CDR3 comprises 16 residues. The CDR3 is CASSVDVGTGEEKLFF. The DNA of the CDR3 is TGTGCCAGCAGCGTAGATGTCGGGACAGGGGAGGAAAAACTGTTTTTT.

Only one count was recorded for this clone. The DNA of the CDR3 is TGTGCCAGCAGTGAGCACAAGGGGTATAATTCACCCCTCCACTTT. Translating gives CASSEHKGYNSPLHF. The chain has TRBV2 and TRBJ1-6; weak D call: TRBD1 (5 bases). V lost 3 bases and J lost 4, with 10 bases in between. This CDR3 spans 15 amino acids. Germline V gives CDR1 SNHLY, CDR2 FYNNEI. The full variable domain, completed using reference TRBV2 and TRBJ1-6, is EPEVTQTPSHQVTQMGQEVILRCVPISNHLYFYWYRQILGQKVEFLVSFYNNEISEKSEIFDDQFSVERPDGSNFTLKIRSTKLEDSAMYFCASSEHKGYNSPLHFGNGTRLTVT.

V and J are TRBV11-2 and TRBJ2-3; D gene uncertain. Trimming took 0 bases from V and 4 from J, leaving 8 bases between them. Germline-derived CDR1 and CDR2 are SGHAT and FQNNGV. The length of the CDR3 is 14 residues. This chain's CDR3 is CASSLDPTADTQYF. CDR3 sequence (DNA): TGTGCCAGCAGCTTAGATCCAACAGCAGATACGCAGTATTTT.

The CDR3 is CASSVLAGLEELFF. The DNA for the CDR3 is TGTGCCAGCAGCGTACTAGCGGGGCTCGAGGAGCTGTTTTTT. This sequence joins TRBV7-9 and TRBJ2-2; 10 bases agree with TRBD2. V shed 5 bases, J shed 10 bases, and the junction held 7 bases outside the gene matches. The CDR3 runs 14 residues. Germline CDR1 is SEHNR and CDR2 is FQNEAQ (reference sequence).

The V gene is TRBV7-2, the J gene TRBJ2-5; 8 nucleotides align to TRBD2. The CDR3 is 17 residues long. After removal of 5 bases from V and 4 bases from J, the junction contained 15 bases not matched to a gene. Germline loops: CDR1 SGHTA, CDR2 FQGNSA. CDR3 DNA sequence: TGTGCCAGCAGCCTACAGCGAAGCGGGCTAGCGGGAGAGACCCAGTACTTC. Encoded protein: CASSLQRSGLAGETQYF.

The genes are TRBV7-2 and TRBJ1-6; D is undetermined. Germline V gene lookup returns CDR1 SGHTA and CDR2 FQGNSA. V lost 1 base, J lost 8 bases, and 3 bases lay in between. The CDR3 totals 12 residues. CDR3 DNA: TGTGCCAGCAGCTTAGTAGATTCACCCCTCCACTTT. It encodes CASSLVDSPLHF.

This rearrangement joins TRBV7-2 to TRBJ1-5, with D uncertain. The CDR3 extends over 14 amino acids. V was cut by 1 base and J by 9 bases, with 13 bases left in between. Germline CDR1 is SGHTA and CDR2 is FQGNSA. CDR3 sequence: CASSLGQAPRPQHF. DNA for the CDR3: TGTGCCAGCAGCTTAGGGCAGGCACCCCGGCCCCAGCATTTT.

CDR3 sequence (DNA): TGTGCCAGTACCATGACTAGCGGGACGGAGACCCAGTACTTC. This sequence encodes CASTMTSGTETQYF. The chain recombines TRBV19 with TRBJ2-5; 11 bases map to TRBD2. In germline, CDR1 is LNHDA, CDR2 SQIVND (reference sequence). The V and J ends lost 7 bases and 5 bases, in that order; junction bases with no gene match: 6. This CDR3 has 14 amino acids.

This chain connects TRBV6-1 to TRBJ1-5; D gene uncertain. Germline-derived CDR1 and CDR2 are MNHNS and SASEGT. The CDR3 extends over 12 amino acids. The V gene lost 3 bases and the J gene lost 8 bases, with 8 bases spanning the gap. The CDR3 is CASSDSLEPQHF. CDR3 coding DNA: TGTGCCAGCAGTGACAGTTTGGAGCCCCAGCATTTT.

The J gene is TRBJ1-1, the V gene TRBV5-1; 9 positions match TRBD1. This CDR3 has 15 amino acids. Looked up from germline, CDR1 is SGHRS and CDR2 is YFSETQ. The V gene end was trimmed by 4 bases and the J gene end by 4 bases; junction bases not matched to a gene: 8. The CDR3 DNA sequence: TGCGCCAGCAGCCCCACAGGGGGCCAGGGCACTGAAGCTTTCTTT. Its translation: CASSPTGGQGTEAFF. The full variable domain, with the rest looked up from reference TRBV5-1 and TRBJ1-1, is KAGVTQTPRYLIKTRGQQVTLSCSPISGHRSVSWYQQTPGQGLQFLFEYFSETQRNKGNFPGRFSGRQFSNSRSEMNVSTLELGDSALYLCASSPTGGQGTEAFFGQGTRLTVV.

V gene TRBV5-5 combines with J gene TRBJ1-1, with D perhaps matching TRBD1 (5 bases). The CDR3 is 12 amino acids. Germline CDR1 reads SGHKS; CDR2 reads YYEKEE (reference sequence). Between the trimmed V and J ends, which lost 4 bases and 11 bases, there was a span of 15 bases. Here the CDR3 reads CASSTGGTVAFF. CDR3 sequence (DNA): TGTGCCAGCAGCACGGGGGGGACGGTCGCTTTCTTT.

The chain uses TRBV9 and TRBJ2-5; TRBD2 agrees at 10 bases. The CDR3 runs to 16 residues. The V segment lost 4 bases and the J segment 5 bases; nucleotides outside the gene matches: 11. Germline V gives CDR1 SGDLS, CDR2 YYNGEE. CDR3 amino acids: CASSPRASGSGETQYF. DNA of the CDR3: TGTGCCAGCAGCCCAAGAGCTAGCGGGAGTGGGGAGACCCAGTACTTC.

This chain uses TRBV19 with TRBJ1-1, with D maybe TRBD1 (6 bases). Deletions cut 4 bases from V and 8 bases from J, with 20 bases between. Germline V gene data show CDR1 as LNHDA and CDR2 as SQIVND (reference sequence). The length of the CDR3 is 15 residues. CDR3 in amino acids: CASSTMTGGATEAFF. CDR3 coding DNA: TGTGCCAGTAGTACGATGACAGGTGGGGCAACGGAAGCTTTCTTT.

The V gene is TRBV29-1, the J gene TRBJ1-1, with 9 bases lining up with TRBD1. CDR3 size: 12 residues. Trimming removed 4 bases from V and 11 bases from J; junction bases left unmatched: 8. Germline-derived CDR1 and CDR2 are SQVTM and ANQGSEA. CDR3 protein: CSVGTTGGAAFF. The CDR3 DNA reads TGCAGCGTTGGAACCACAGGGGGCGCCGCTTTCTTT. The full variable domain, its missing parts supplied by reference TRBV29-1 and TRBJ1-1, is SAVISQKPSRDICQRGTSLTIQCQVDSQVTMMFWYRQQPGQSLTLIATANQGSEATYESGFVIDKFPISRPNLTFSTLTVSNMSPEDSSIYLCSVGTTGGAAFFGQGTRLTVV.

The chain links TRBV11-1 to TRBJ2-3, with 8 positions matching TRBD2. V was clipped by 0 bases and J by 4 bases; unmatched bases: 6. The germline V gene encodes CDR1 SGHAT and CDR2 FQDESV (reference sequence). The CDR3 contains 16 residues. In DNA form, the CDR3 reads TGTGCCAGCAGCTTAGCTTGGGCGGGGGGAGCAGATACGCAGTATTTT. Amino acid sequence: CASSLAWAGGADTQYF.

The rearrangement joins TRBV24-1 to TRBJ2-5; D not certain. V lost 3 bases and J lost 4, with 8 bases in between. Germline CDR1 and CDR2: KGHDR and SFDVKD. CDR3 length equals 13 residues. CDR3 DNA: TGTGCCACCAGTGATCCCAACAGAGAGACCCAGTACTTC. This encodes CATSDPNRETQYF.

This rearrangement joins TRBV6-1 to TRBJ1-5; D remains unclear. Germline V lookup: CDR1 MNHNS, CDR2 SASEGT. The CDR3 sequence is 13 residues long. V lost 2 bases and J lost 1, with 3 bases in between. CDR3 sequence reads: CASSEQSNQPQHF. The CDR3 region has the DNA TGTGCCAGCAGTGAACAGAGCAATCAGCCCCAGCATTTT.

The chain combines TRBV18 with TRBJ2-3; D is perhaps TRBD2 (5 bases). The CDR3 length is 15 residues. V lost 3 bases, J lost 0 bases, and 10 bases lay in between. CDR1 and CDR2 from the germline V gene are KGHSH and LQKENI. CDR3 in amino acids: CASSPNTGSTDTQYF. As DNA, the CDR3 is TGTGCCAGCTCACCGAATACGGGGAGCACAGATACGCAGTATTTT.